A selection of T cell receptor beta chains follows, all from one sample in a study of blood T cells in healthy people across ages. TCRdb re-analysed the 5' RACE reads in MiXCR, keeping a single row per CDR3 protein. The sample lists approximately 800,000 distinct CDR3 sequences; 58% were seen once. The sample comprised blood. The origin of the receptors is a man aged 25 to 40 in good health. Each CDR3 is given with its conserved first and last residue. The order of the fields is D gene, J gene, V gene, clone size, CDR3 protein, CDR3 DNA. The D gene is left open where the match is weak. The size entry is marked missing in some rows and otherwise reads once, few, many or a size class.

d_call: TRBD2
j_call: TRBJ2-7
v_call: TRBV5-1
clone_size: -
cdr3_aa: CASSLENSGGPRYEQYF
cdr3_nt: TGCGCCAGCAGCTTGGAAAATAGCGGGGGGCCCCGATACGAGCAGTACTTC

d_call: -
j_call: TRBJ2-3
v_call: TRBV12-5
clone_size: -
cdr3_aa: CASARIEGRNTDTQYF
cdr3_nt: TGTGCTAGTGCTCGGATTGAGGGGCGCAACACAGATACGCAGTATTTT

d_call: TRBD2
j_call: TRBJ2-7
v_call: TRBV20-1
clone_size: -
cdr3_aa: CSAPVGGLAGLPVYEQYF
cdr3_nt: TGCAGTGCACCGGTAGGAGGACTAGCGGGTCTGCCTGTCTACGAGCAGTACTTC

d_call: TRBD1
j_call: TRBJ1-4
v_call: TRBV20-1
clone_size: once
cdr3_aa: CSAKQGALANEKLFF
cdr3_nt: TGCAGTGCAAAACAGGGGGCGCTGGCTAATGAAAAACTGTTTTTT

d_call: -
j_call: TRBJ2-3
v_call: TRBV20-1
clone_size: few
cdr3_aa: CSAEQRNTDTQYF
cdr3_nt: TGCAGTGCGGAACAGAGAAACACAGATACGCAGTATTTT

d_call: -
j_call: TRBJ2-2
v_call: TRBV4-2
clone_size: -
cdr3_aa: CASRPPGNTGELFF
cdr3_nt: TGTGCCAGCAGACCGCCAGGGAACACCGGGGAGCTGTTTTTT

d_call: TRBD1
j_call: TRBJ2-7
v_call: TRBV4-2
clone_size: -
cdr3_aa: CASSQHTPGQGTYEQYF
cdr3_nt: TGTGCCAGCAGCCAACATACTCCGGGACAGGGAACCTACGAGCAGTACTTC

d_call: -
j_call: TRBJ2-1
v_call: TRBV18
clone_size: -
cdr3_aa: CASSQGGPGLTNEQFF
cdr3_nt: TGTGCCAGCTCCCAGGGGGGCCCGGGACTAACAAATGAGCAGTTCTTC

d_call: TRBD1
j_call: TRBJ1-4
v_call: TRBV10-3
clone_size: -
cdr3_aa: CAISDDRAKGATNEKLFF
cdr3_nt: TGTGCCATCAGTGATGACAGGGCGAAGGGAGCAACTAATGAAAAACTGTTTTTT

d_call: TRBD2
j_call: TRBJ2-3
v_call: TRBV5-1
clone_size: many
cdr3_aa: CASSSAGTSGLDTQYF
cdr3_nt: TGCGCCAGCAGCTCCGCCGGGACTAGCGGTTTAGATACGCAGTATTTT

d_call: TRBD1
j_call: TRBJ2-7
v_call: TRBV10-1
clone_size: few
cdr3_aa: CASSERGTGGREQYF
cdr3_nt: TGCGCCAGCAGTGAGAGGGGGACAGGGGGCCGCGAGCAGTACTTC

d_call: -
j_call: TRBJ2-7
v_call: TRBV5-1
clone_size: -
cdr3_aa: CASSHSGGYEQYF
cdr3_nt: TGCGCCAGCAGCCATAGTGGGGGCTACGAGCAGTACTTC

d_call: TRBD1
j_call: TRBJ1-2
v_call: TRBV7-9
clone_size: -
cdr3_aa: CASSLPLQGPRFYGYTF
cdr3_nt: TGTGCCAGCAGCTTACCCTTACAGGGGCCTCGCTTTTATGGCTACACCTTC

d_call: -
j_call: TRBJ2-3
v_call: TRBV29-1
clone_size: -
cdr3_aa: CGAQHRPDTQYF
cdr3_nt: TGCGGCGCACAACACCGCCCAGATACACAGTATTTT

d_call: TRBD2
j_call: TRBJ2-1
v_call: TRBV3-1
clone_size: few
cdr3_aa: CASSQGEGNEQFF
cdr3_nt: TGTGCCAGCAGCCAGGGGGAGGGCAATGAGCAGTTCTTC

d_call: TRBD1
j_call: TRBJ2-7
v_call: TRBV10-3
clone_size: -
cdr3_aa: CAIRGRDRASYEQYF
cdr3_nt: TGTGCCATCAGGGGTCGGGACAGGGCTTCCTACGAGCAGTACTTC

d_call: -
j_call: TRBJ2-7
v_call: TRBV6-5
clone_size: -
cdr3_aa: CASKLGSTGSYEQYF
cdr3_nt: TGTGCCAGCAAACTAGGGAGTACGGGTTCCTACGAGCAGTACTTC

d_call: TRBD2
j_call: TRBJ2-3
v_call: TRBV3-1
clone_size: -
cdr3_aa: CASSQEASGRADTQYF
cdr3_nt: TGTGCCAGCAGCCAAGAGGCTAGCGGGAGGGCAGATACGCAGTATTTT

d_call: -
j_call: TRBJ2-5
v_call: TRBV6-2/TRBV6-3
clone_size: few
cdr3_aa: CASSQVTGPQYF
cdr3_nt: TGTGCCAGCAGCCAAGTCACCGGACCTCAGTACTTC

d_call: TRBD2
j_call: TRBJ2-3
v_call: TRBV7-2
clone_size: -
cdr3_aa: CASSLGASGPTDTQYF
cdr3_nt: TGTGCCAGCAGCTTAGGGGCTAGCGGACCCACAGATACGCAGTATTTT

d_call: TRBD2
j_call: TRBJ2-4
v_call: TRBV6-5
clone_size: once
cdr3_aa: CASMAGGLAKNIQYF
cdr3_nt: TGTGCCAGCATGGCGGGAGGTCTAGCCAAAAACATTCAGTACTTC

d_call: -
j_call: TRBJ1-5
v_call: TRBV4-3
clone_size: -
cdr3_aa: CASRQVGDIYQPQHF
cdr3_nt: TGCGCCAGCAGGCAAGTGGGTGACATTTATCAGCCCCAGCATTTT